One and the same sample provided the 31 T cell receptor beta chains below, sequenced in a study of control samples from healthy donors and cancer patients. Assay used: immunoSEQ multiplex PCR; TCRdb lists only in-frame clones, some missing. The sample shows 150,000 to 200,000 clones, roughly 95% of them seen only once. The source material was blood. These receptors were collected from a woman in her thirties in good health.

CDR3 bases: TGTGCCAGCAGCCAGGGGAGGGGCAATGAGCAGTTCTTC. It specifies CASSQGRGNEQFF. The chain employs TRBV14 and TRBJ2-1; 7 bases map to TRBD2. Germline CDR1 reads SGHDN; CDR2 reads FVKESK. This CDR3 spans 13 amino acids. Trimming cost V 3 bases and J 6 bases; bases outside gene matches: 2.

This sequence joins TRBV4-1 and TRBJ2-2, with a weak D call TRBD2 (5 bases). Germline V gene lookup returns CDR1 MGHRA and CDR2 YSYEKL. CDR3 size: 15 residues. Deletions cut 4 bases from V and 1 base from J, with 10 bases between. This chain's CDR3 is CASSPFGLNTGELFF. The CDR3 DNA sequence: TGCGCCAGCAGCCCGTTCGGACTGAACACCGGGGAGCTGTTTTTT.

V gene TRBV7-9 combines with J gene TRBJ1-1; no reliable D call. The CDR3 is 13 amino acids. V was cut by 8 bases and J by 2 bases, with 12 bases left in between. Germline CDR1 is SEHNR and CDR2 is FQNEAQ (reference sequence). This chain's CDR3 is CASVSADNTEAFF. Here the CDR3 DNA reads TGTGCCAGCGTATCGGCAGACAACACTGAAGCTTTCTTT.

The chain couples TRBV28 to TRBJ2-4; 11 bases are a match to TRBD1. The CDR3 covers 18 residues. V lost 4 bases to trimming and J lost 1 base; unmatched junction nucleotides: 9. CDR1 is MDHEN and CDR2 is SYDVKM in the germline V gene. CDR3 DNA sequence: TGTGCCAGCAGTTCCGGGACAGGGGGAAGAGTGGCCAAAAACATTCAGTACTTC. Translating it yields CASSSGTGGRVAKNIQYF. The complete variable domain, with remaining parts taken from reference TRBV28 and TRBJ2-4, reads DVKVTQSSRYLVKRTGEKVFLECVQDMDHENMFWYRQDPGLGLRLIYFSYDVKMKEKGDIPEGYSVSREKKERFSLILESASTNQTSMYLCASSSGTGGRVAKNIQYFGAGTRLSVL.

The chain carries TRBV10-2 and TRBJ1-5, with D uncertain. The CDR3 has 14 residues. V lost 2 bases to trimming and J lost 0 bases, with 5 bases between them. Germline V gene sequence: CDR1 WSHSY, CDR2 SAAADI. The CDR3 nucleotides are TGCGCCAGCAGTGAGGGGGATAGCAATCAGCCCCAGCATTTT. Protein: CASSEGDSNQPQHF.

The chain links TRBV11-3 to TRBJ2-1; 9 nucleotides match TRBD1. Germline V gene data show CDR1 as SGHNT and CDR2 as YENEEA. CDR3 size: 16 residues. The junction had 3 bases not matched to a gene; V was cut back by 0 bases and J by 3 bases. The CDR3 loop reads CASSLDSGQGYNEQFF. The CDR3 region has the DNA TGTGCCAGCAGCTTAGATTCGGGACAGGGCTACAATGAGCAGTTCTTC.

The chain uses TRBV5-1 and TRBJ1-4, with no clear D. This CDR3 has 15 residues. V was cut by 0 bases and J by 8 bases, with 14 bases left in between. The V gene's germline CDR1 is SGHRS and CDR2 YFSETQ. In DNA, the CDR3 is TGCGCCAGCAGCTTGGCCTGGTCGGAGGAAGAAAAACTGTTTTTT. This translates into CASSLAWSEEEKLFF. The complete variable domain, with remaining parts taken from reference TRBV5-1 and TRBJ1-4, reads KAGVTQTPRYLIKTRGQQVTLSCSPISGHRSVSWYQQTPGQGLQFLFEYFSETQRNKGNFPGRFSGRQFSNSRSEMNVSTLELGDSALYLCASSLAWSEEEKLFFGSGTQLSVL.

This chain joins TRBV28 and TRBJ2-5; 9 bases line up with TRBD1. The germline gives CDR1 MDHEN, CDR2 SYDVKM. V was clipped by 10 bases and J by 4 bases; unmatched bases: 13. The CDR3 is 15 amino acids. The CDR3 sequence is CAISIPTGGGETQYF. The CDR3 region has the DNA TGTGCCATCTCGATTCCCACAGGGGGCGGAGAGACCCAGTACTTC.

The chain employs TRBV28 and TRBJ1-2; TRBD1 is a possible D gene (5 bases). This CDR3 contains 14 residues. V was shortened by 6 bases and J by 3 bases, with 14 bases between the two germline ends. From germline, CDR1 is MDHEN and CDR2 SYDVKM. The CDR3 loop reads CASRGRAVDYGYTF. The CDR3 DNA sequence: TGTGCCAGCAGGGGGCGGGCGGTTGACTATGGCTACACCTTC.

The chain has TRBV4-2 and TRBJ2-7; a possible D gene is TRBD2 (5 bases). CDR1 is LGHNA, CDR2 YNFKEQ, per germline. The CDR3 runs 15 residues. Trimming removed 0 bases from V and 2 bases from J, with 11 bases in between. In DNA form, the CDR3 reads TGTGCCAGCAGCCAAGACCCCGGGATCCCCTACGAGCAGTACTTC. It encodes CASSQDPGIPYEQYF.

This chain joins TRBV7-3 and TRBJ2-7; 7 positions agree with TRBD1. This CDR3 comprises 13 residues. The germline V gene has CDR1 SGHTA and CDR2 FQGTGA. V was pared by 8 bases and J by 6 bases, with 10 bases of the junction left unmatched. The CDR3 here is CASSLTGRGEQYF. The DNA for the CDR3 is TGTGCCAGCTCCTTGACAGGGCGAGGCGAGCAGTACTTC.

This sequence joins TRBV5-1 and TRBJ1-2; perhaps TRBD1 as D (6 bases). Trimming cost V 3 bases and J 2 bases, with 20 bases left between them. The CDR3 loop spans 17 amino acids. Germline CDR1 SGHRS, CDR2 YFSETQ. CDR3 sequence: CASSSTGTRTANYGYTF. CDR3 DNA sequence: TGCGCCAGCAGCTCCACCGGGACAAGGACCGCGAACTATGGCTACACCTTC.

The chain links TRBV4-1 to TRBJ1-2, with D maybe TRBD1 (6 bases). V lost 1 base to trimming and J lost 8 bases, with 11 bases between them. CDR3 size: 13 residues. CDR1 and CDR2 (germline): MGHRA, YSYEKL. This chain's CDR3 is CASSQVRGVGYTF. Here the CDR3 DNA reads TGCGCCAGCAGCCAAGTCAGGGGTGTAGGCTACACCTTC.

The chain uses TRBV28 and TRBJ1-1, with D possibly TRBD1 on 5 matching bases. V dropped 7 bases and J dropped 4 bases, with 16 bases sitting between them. The CDR3 has 14 residues. Germline V gene lookup returns CDR1 MDHEN and CDR2 SYDVKM. CDR3 bases: TGTGCCAGCACCAAGGTGGGACTGTTCACTGAAGCTTTCTTT. As protein: CASTKVGLFTEAFF. Variable domain in full (rest from reference TRBV28 and TRBJ1-1): DVKVTQSSRYLVKRTGEKVFLECVQDMDHENMFWYRQDPGLGLRLIYFSYDVKMKEKGDIPEGYSVSREKKERFSLILESASTNQTSMYLCASTKVGLFTEAFFGQGTRLTVV.

This CDR3 reads CASSRLINQPQHF. The CDR3 nucleotides read TGTGCCAGCAGTCGACTGATCAATCAGCCCCAGCATTTT. V gene TRBV6-5 combines with J gene TRBJ1-5; no clear D. The V end lost 5 bases, the J end lost 3 bases, and 8 bases lay between the germline ends. Germline-derived CDR1 and CDR2 are MNHEY and SVGAGI. The CDR3 has 13 residues.

This sequence joins TRBV9 and TRBJ2-2; D is perhaps TRBD1 (7 bases). Germline V CDR1 and CDR2: SGDLS, YYNGEE. Trimming took 4 bases from V and 5 from J, leaving 12 bases between them. This CDR3 contains 14 residues. The CDR3 nucleotides read TGTGCCAGCAGCCCGACAGGGACTACCGGGGAGCTGTTTTTT. Protein: CASSPTGTTGELFF.

The chain carries TRBV9 and TRBJ1-4; D possibly corresponds to TRBD1 (6 bases). The CDR3 length is 17 residues. Between the trimmed V and J ends, which lost 4 bases and 7 bases, there was a span of 23 bases. CDR1 is SGDLS and CDR2 is YYNGEE in the germline V gene. CDR3 nucleotides: TGTGCCAGCAGCCCCCGCCCGATCGGGGGGCGGCGTGAAAAACTGTTTTTT. It yields the protein CASSPRPIGGRREKLFF.

This chain joins TRBV10-3 and TRBJ1-1; TRBD1 is a possible D gene (6 bases). Deletions cut 10 bases from V and 3 bases from J, with 18 bases between. The germline V gene has CDR1 ENHRY and CDR2 SYGVKD. The CDR3 consists of 14 residues. The CDR3 sequence is CATSNLGGDTEAFF. CDR3 bases: TGTGCCACCTCCAACCTAGGGGGGGACACTGAAGCTTTCTTT.

This chain connects TRBV27 to TRBJ2-1; TRBD1 matches 7 bases. The germline V gene has CDR1 MNHEY and CDR2 SMNVEV (reference sequence). With V trimmed by 2 bases and J by 7 bases, 5 bases remained unmatched. The CDR3 runs 14 residues. Written as DNA, the CDR3 is TGTGCCAGCAGTTTAATGGGACAGAGTAATGAGCAGTTCTTC. Translating gives CASSLMGQSNEQFF.

The V call is TRBV6-2 or TRBV6-3, the J call TRBJ2-5; a weak D match, TRBD2 (6 bases). The germline CDR1 and CDR2 sequences are MNHEY and SVGEGT. The CDR3 covers 14 residues. V dropped 4 bases and J dropped 5 bases, with 14 bases sitting between them. For the CDR3, the DNA is TGTGCCAGCAGTTCGGGACTGGAAAGTGAGACCCAGTACTTC. Protein: CASSSGLESETQYF.

The J gene is TRBJ2-7, the V gene TRBV6-5, with 7 bases aligning to TRBD1. The CDR3 has 14 residues. J lost 4 bases, V lost 5 bases, and 8 bases had no gene match. The germline V gene has CDR1 MNHEY and CDR2 SVGAGI. The CDR3 nucleotides read TGTGCCAGCAGTCCCCGGGACAGATTGTACGAGCAGTACTTC. Translated, it gives CASSPRDRLYEQYF.

The V gene is TRBV6-5, the J gene TRBJ2-5, with a weak D call TRBD1 (5 bases). Germline CDR1 is MNHEY and CDR2 is SVGAGI. V lost 0 bases to trimming and J lost 3 bases, with 8 bases between them. This CDR3 is 14 amino acids long. The CDR3 DNA follows: TGTGCCAGCAGTTACTCGGGGCTGGAAGAGACCCAGTACTTC. This sequence encodes CASSYSGLEETQYF.

This sequence joins TRBV4-2 and TRBJ1-4; 8 nucleotides line up with TRBD1. Trimming took 3 bases from V and 8 from J; bases not matched to a gene: 2. The CDR3 runs to 13 residues. CDR1 is LGHNA, CDR2 YNFKEQ, per germline. The CDR3 DNA sequence: TGTGCCAGCAGCCACAGGGGGCGCGAAAAACTGTTTTTT. This translates into CASSHRGREKLFF.

This sequence joins TRBV28 and TRBJ1-3, with 7 bases aligning to TRBD1. CDR1 is MDHEN and CDR2 is SYDVKM in the germline V gene. The CDR3 covers 15 residues. The trim removed 7 bases at V and 3 bases at J, leaving 9 bases unmatched. In DNA form, the CDR3 reads TGTGCCAGCAAGGGGGGAGACAGGGATGGAAACACCATATATTTT. Residues: CASKGGDRDGNTIYF.

This clone was recorded once. The chain couples TRBV18 to TRBJ2-3; tentatively, D is TRBD1 (6 bases). The CDR3 extends over 14 amino acids. Per the germline V gene, CDR1 is KGHSH and CDR2 is LQKENI. The V end was cut by 0 bases, the J end by 6 bases, with 10 bases between. As DNA, the CDR3 is TGTGCCAGCTCACCACCGGGGGCTGTTGATACGCAGTATTTT. Its translation: CASSPPGAVDTQYF.

This clone showed up just once. The chain links TRBV30 to TRBJ2-7; D is perhaps TRBD2 (5 bases). CDR1 is GTSNPN, CDR2 SVGIG, per germline (reference sequence). This CDR3 has 12 residues. V lost 0 bases to trimming and J lost 4 bases, with 7 bases between them. This CDR3 reads CAWSVPGYEQYF. CDR3 in DNA: TGTGCCTGGAGTGTTCCGGGATACGAGCAGTACTTC.

The chain combines TRBV4-1 with TRBJ2-1; 13 nucleotides agree with TRBD2. CDR1 is MGHRA, CDR2 YSYEKL, per germline. The CDR3 extends over 18 amino acids. The J segment lost 4 bases and the V segment lost 0 bases, leaving 6 bases of the junction unmatched. CDR3 bases: TGCGCCAGCAGCCAAGATCCCCGGACTAGCGGGAGTTACAATGAGCAGTTCTTC. This codes for CASSQDPRTSGSYNEQFF.

This sequence joins TRBV28 and TRBJ1-1, with D perhaps TRBD1 (5 bases). The CDR3 sequence is 11 residues long. CDR1 is MDHEN and CDR2 is SYDVKM in the germline V gene. The V and J ends lost 7 bases and 10 bases respectively, with 13 bases between them. CDR3 amino acids: CASTVSGAAFF. DNA of the CDR3: TGTGCCAGCACCGTCTCCGGGGCAGCTTTCTTT.

This chain uses TRBV18 with TRBJ2-1; 13 bases fit TRBD2. There are 17 residues in the CDR3. Trimming took 4 bases from V and 6 from J; bases not matched to a gene: 9. CDR1 is KGHSH and CDR2 is LQKENI in the germline V gene. The CDR3 is CASSRTSGGLGGNEQFF. CDR3 coding DNA: TGTGCCAGCTCACGGACTAGCGGGGGCCTGGGAGGCAATGAGCAGTTCTTC.

Notes on this clone: In the same sample, other DNA sequences code for this CDR3. V gene TRBV29-1 combines with J gene TRBJ1-1; unclear D gene. Germline V CDR1 and CDR2: SQVTM, ANQGSEA. The CDR3 sequence is 10 residues long. V gave up 4 bases and J gave up 11 bases, with 11 bases separating them. CDR3 nucleotide sequence: TGCAGCGTTGTCGGCACCGGGGCTTTCTTT. Its protein product is CSVVGTGAFF.

The chain is built from TRBV5-5 and TRBJ1-6; 10 positions match TRBD1. Trimming cost V 4 bases and J 9 bases; bases outside gene matches: 4. This CDR3 has 14 amino acids. Germline V gene lookup returns CDR1 SGHKS and CDR2 YYEKEE (reference sequence). The CDR3 sequence: CASSRTGGGSPLHF. The CDR3 region has the DNA TGTGCCAGCAGCAGGACAGGGGGGGGTTCACCCCTCCACTTT.